A single sample is the source of the 23 T cell receptor beta chains below, sequenced in a study of T cell responses to AZD1222 COVID-19 vaccine. Sequenced by immunoSEQ multiplex PCR; TCRdb stores in-frame clones only, minus some. This table holds fewer than 150,000 clones, 88% found once. The specimen was peripheral blood, collected 28 days after the second AZD1222 dose. Source of these receptors: an adult who received the AZD1222 COVID-19 vaccine.

The chain uses TRBV15 and TRBJ2-1, with D perhaps given as TRBD1 or TRBD2 (5 bases each). The CDR3 is 11 amino acids. The germline gives CDR1 LNHNV, CDR2 YYDKDF (reference sequence). V lost 11 bases and J lost 12, with 17 bases in between. The CDR3 nucleotides are TGTGCCCCAGGGCCCCCCGGAGGGCAGTTCTTC. This translates into CAPGPPGGQFF.

The chain recombines TRBV7-9 with TRBJ1-1; TRBD1 agrees at 7 bases. The CDR3 loop spans 13 amino acids. Per the germline V gene, CDR1 is SEHNR and CDR2 is FQNEAQ (reference sequence). The V and J ends lost 4 bases and 5 bases, in that order; junction bases with no gene match: 4. CDR3 loop: CASSSTGRTEAFF. In nucleotides, the CDR3 is TGTGCCAGCAGCTCGACAGGGAGGACTGAAGCTTTCTTT.

V and J are TRBV24-1 and TRBJ2-1; 10 bases line up with TRBD1. Trimming removed 4 bases from V and 8 bases from J; junction bases left unmatched: 10. Germline V CDR1 and CDR2: KGHDR, SFDVKD. This CDR3 region has 16 residues. For the CDR3, the DNA is TGTGCCACCAGTGACCAGCCGGGACAGGGGATGTATGAGCAGTTCTTC. As protein: CATSDQPGQGMYEQFF.

The sample holds one count of this clone. The genes are TRBV6-5 and TRBJ2-7; perhaps TRBD2 as D (6 bases). CDR3 size: 14 residues. Trimming removed 6 bases at V and 3 bases at J, with 15 bases between. The germline V gene has CDR1 MNHEY and CDR2 SVGAGI. CDR3 bases: TGTGCCAGCAGGGACGGAGGAGGGCACTACGAGCAGTACTTC. Translating it yields CASRDGGGHYEQYF.

The gene calls are TRBV15 and TRBJ2-2, with 7 nucleotides matching TRBD1. The CDR3 has 16 amino acids. J was trimmed by 1 base and V by 2 bases; bases with no gene match: 4. Germline V gives CDR1 LNHNV, CDR2 YYDKDF (reference sequence). The CDR3 DNA sequence: TGTGCCACCAGCAGAACAGGGGCGGGGAACACCGGGGAGCTGTTTTTT. As protein: CATSRTGAGNTGELFF.

This clone was picked up a small number of times. Here the CDR3 DNA reads TGTGCCAGCAGTAGGGATCTCTCCTACGAGCAGTACTTC. It translates to CASSRDLSYEQYF. The V gene is TRBV7-2, the J gene TRBJ2-7, with unresolved D. The V end was cut by 6 bases, the J end by 0 bases, with 9 bases between. Per the germline V gene, CDR1 is SGHTA and CDR2 is FQGNSA. This CDR3 contains 13 residues.

This clone was seen once. The chain employs TRBV19 and TRBJ1-5; D not resolved. The CDR3 runs to 12 residues. CDR1 and CDR2 from the germline V gene are LNHDA and SQIVND (reference sequence). Trimming stripped 8 bases from V and 3 bases from J, with 8 bases between. This CDR3 reads CASGPHNQPQHF. DNA for the CDR3: TGTGCCAGTGGGCCCCACAATCAGCCCCAGCATTTT.

The chain combines TRBV29-1 with TRBJ2-1; TRBD2 agrees at 7 bases. The CDR3 extends over 14 amino acids. J lost 1 base, V lost 4 bases, and 4 bases had no gene match. Germline V gene sequence: CDR1 SQVTM, CDR2 ANQGSEA. This CDR3 reads CSVGGGRSYNEQFF. The CDR3 bases are TGCAGCGTTGGGGGCGGGAGATCCTACAATGAGCAGTTCTTC.

This rearrangement joins TRBV28 to TRBJ2-7; the D gene is possibly TRBD2 (5 bases). V shed 7 bases and J shed 4 bases, with 14 bases lying between them. The CDR3 has 13 amino acids. Looked up from germline, CDR1 is MDHEN and CDR2 is SYDVKM. CDR3 nucleotide sequence: TGTGCCAGCAACCCCCATAGGAGGTACGAGCAGTACTTC. It yields the protein CASNPHRRYEQYF.

CDR3 residues: CASNTAGTNEKLFF. DNA of the CDR3: TGTGCCAGTAATACAGCGGGAACAAATGAAAAACTGTTTTTT. The chain has TRBV19 and TRBJ1-4; D gene uncertain. V was shortened by 7 bases and J by 5 bases, with 14 bases between the two germline ends. The length of the CDR3 is 14 residues. The germline V gene encodes CDR1 LNHDA and CDR2 SQIVND (reference sequence).

The J gene is TRBJ2-2, the V gene TRBV5-6, with 8 bases fitting TRBD2. The germline V gene encodes CDR1 SGHDT and CDR2 YYEEEE. The trim removed 4 bases at V and 7 bases at J, leaving 12 bases unmatched. The CDR3 extends over 16 amino acids. Here the CDR3 reads CASSPPGGGYIGELFF. CDR3 bases: TGTGCCAGCAGCCCCCCCGGCGGGGGGTATATCGGGGAGCTGTTTTTT.

The chain recombines TRBV7-2 with TRBJ1-4, with 9 bases lining up with TRBD1. The CDR3 has 15 amino acids. Per germline, CDR1 SGHTA and CDR2 FQGNSA. After removal of 5 bases from V and 6 bases from J, the junction contained 7 bases not matched to a gene. CDR3 bases: TGTGCCAGCAGCCCCCCCGGGACAGGGTATGAAAAACTGTTTTTT. This sequence encodes CASSPPGTGYEKLFF.

The chain joins TRBV28 to TRBJ1-2; TRBD1 matches 7 bases. The V and J ends lost 2 bases and 7 bases, in that order; junction bases with no gene match: 7. Germline values: CDR1 MDHEN, CDR2 SYDVKM. The CDR3 sequence is 14 residues long. This chain's CDR3 is CASSLRQGGGGYTF. The CDR3 DNA sequence: TGTGCCAGCAGTTTACGGCAGGGGGGAGGTGGCTACACCTTC.

The rearrangement links TRBV29-1 to TRBJ1-1; no reliable D call. V was shortened by 3 bases and J by 13 bases, with 24 bases between the two germline ends. CDR3 size: 14 residues. Germline CDR1 is SQVTM and CDR2 is ANQGSEA. This chain's CDR3 is CSVEPDLTGKMVFF. In DNA form, the CDR3 reads TGCAGCGTTGAGCCCGACCTAACCGGGAAAATGGTTTTCTTT.

The chain has TRBV20-1 and TRBJ2-2; D remains unclear. The V gene lost 0 bases and the J gene lost 7 bases, with 3 bases spanning the gap. This CDR3 has 11 amino acids. CDR1 is DFQATT, CDR2 SNEGSKA, per germline (reference sequence). CDR3 sequence: CSARDFGELFF. CDR3 nucleotide sequence: TGCAGTGCTAGAGATTTCGGGGAGCTGTTTTTT.

The gene calls are TRBV7-8 and TRBJ2-7, with 7 nucleotides matching TRBD2. Per the germline V gene, CDR1 is SGHVS and CDR2 is FQNEAQ. This CDR3 contains 14 residues. Trimming at V came to 1 base and at J to 5 bases, leaving 5 bases not matched to a gene. The CDR3 sequence: CASSLGGSGHEQYF. The CDR3, as DNA: TGTGCCAGCAGCTTAGGCGGGAGCGGCCACGAGCAGTACTTC.

The chain carries TRBV10-2 and TRBJ2-1; 11 bases match TRBD1. V shed 6 bases and J 8 bases; nucleotides not matched to a gene: 6. Looked up from germline, CDR1 is WSHSY and CDR2 is SAAADI. The CDR3 extends over 14 amino acids. CDR3 residues: CASSLGQGADEQFF. The CDR3 DNA reads as TGCGCCAGCAGCCTTGGACAGGGGGCCGATGAGCAGTTCTTC.

The genes are TRBV9 and TRBJ2-1, with unresolved D. This CDR3 comprises 11 residues. The germline V gene encodes CDR1 SGDLS and CDR2 YYNGEE. Deletions cut 4 bases from V and 6 bases from J, with 5 bases between. The CDR3 here is CASSRSNEQFF. DNA for the CDR3: TGTGCCAGCAGCCGAAGCAATGAGCAGTTCTTC.

The chain is built from TRBV2 and TRBJ1-2, with D unresolved. The germline V gene encodes CDR1 SNHLY and CDR2 FYNNEI. Trimming took off 6 bases at V and 6 bases at J, with 23 bases between the two ends. The CDR3 sequence is 16 residues long. The chain's CDR3 is CASSKTNLSGQDGYTF. The CDR3 region has the DNA TGTGCCAGCAGCAAAACAAACTTGTCCGGTCAGGATGGCTACACCTTC.

This chain joins TRBV6-5 and TRBJ1-1; 8 bases match TRBD1. V lost 6 bases and J lost 3; bases outside the gene matches: 9. CDR1 and CDR2 (germline): MNHEY, SVGAGI. The CDR3 is 15 amino acids. The CDR3 sequence: CASRQPTGADTEAFF. The CDR3 bases are TGTGCCAGCAGACAACCGACAGGGGCGGACACTGAAGCTTTCTTT.

This chain links TRBV27 with TRBJ2-1; D not resolved. This CDR3 region has 17 residues. Germline CDR1 MNHEY, CDR2 SMNVEV (reference sequence). Trimming removed 1 base at V and 2 bases at J, with 15 bases between. The CDR3 sequence is CASSLWGRSGPYNEQFF. In DNA, the CDR3 is TGTGCCAGCAGTTTATGGGGTAGGAGTGGGCCCTACAATGAGCAGTTCTTC.

This chain links TRBV28 with TRBJ2-3, with 12 bases matching TRBD2. The CDR3 loop spans 16 amino acids. The germline V gene has CDR1 MDHEN and CDR2 SYDVKM. The V segment lost 5 bases and the J segment 5 bases; nucleotides outside the gene matches: 8. CDR3 loop: CASSHRLAGAGDTQYF. The CDR3 DNA is TGTGCCAGCAGTCATAGACTAGCGGGGGCCGGAGATACGCAGTATTTT.

V is TRBV30 and J is TRBJ2-6, with 7 bases lining up with TRBD2. Losses at the gene ends were 4 bases for V and 1 base for J; bases not matched to a gene: 10. The germline CDR1 and CDR2 sequences are GTSNPN and SVGIG (reference sequence). The CDR3 covers 17 residues. CDR3 loop: CAWTPAGIPSGANVLTF. The CDR3 nucleotides are TGTGCCTGGACCCCAGCGGGAATCCCATCTGGGGCCAACGTCCTGACTTTC. The full variable domain, completed using reference TRBV30 and TRBJ2-6, is SQTIHQWPATLVQPVGSPLSLECTVEGTSNPNLYWYRQAAGRGLQLLFYSVGIGQISSEVPQNLSASRPQDRQFILSSKKLLLSDSGFYLCAWTPAGIPSGANVLTFGAGSRLTVL.